These 23 T cell receptor beta chains came from one sample sequenced in a study of blood T cell repertoires in COVID-19. The protocol was immunoSEQ multiplex PCR, while the TCRdb copy is restricted to in-frame clones and leaves out a portion. The sample has about 97,000 clones; around four fifths are singletons. The sample taken for sequencing was peripheral blood. These receptor sequences come from a human donor in a cohort sampled during active COVID-19.

This clone was seen only once. The chain carries TRBV7-3 and TRBJ2-1, with 9 nucleotides matching TRBD2. Germline V gives CDR1 SGHTA, CDR2 FQGTGA. This CDR3 comprises 17 residues. The V and J ends lost 0 bases and 7 bases, in that order; junction bases with no gene match: 10. CDR3 sequence: CASSLTSGGGATNEQFF. The DNA for the CDR3 is TGTGCCAGCAGCTTAACCTCCGGCGGGGGGGCGACAAATGAGCAGTTCTTC.

This sequence joins TRBV2 and TRBJ2-7; 7 nucleotides line up with TRBD1. The V gene's germline CDR1 is SNHLY and CDR2 FYNNEI. The V gene end was trimmed by 6 bases and the J gene end by 0 bases; junction bases not matched to a gene: 5. CDR3 length equals 14 residues. CDR3 sequence: CASRGDSRSYEQYF. The CDR3 DNA reads TGTGCCAGCAGGGGGGACAGCCGCTCCTACGAGCAGTACTTC.

This chain joins TRBV6-5 and TRBJ2-1; 8 nucleotides align to TRBD1. The CDR3 is 13 amino acids. Germline CDR1 MNHEY, CDR2 SVGAGI. Trimming at V came to 6 bases and at J to 6 bases, leaving 4 bases not matched to a gene. CDR3 in DNA: TGTGCCAGCAGATCGGACAGGGTCAATGAGCAGTTCTTC. It specifies CASRSDRVNEQFF.

This clone appeared a few times. The chain links TRBV11-2 to TRBJ1-2; no firm D call. Germline V gene sequence: CDR1 SGHAT, CDR2 FQNNGV. The CDR3 is made up of 18 amino acids. Trimming removed 1 base at V and 1 base at J, with 19 bases between. The CDR3 DNA reads as TGTGCCAGCAGCTTAGCGGCTGGGCTACGTGCTGGTAACTATGGCTACACCTTC. Its translation: CASSLAAGLRAGNYGYTF.

This rearrangement joins TRBV5-1 to TRBJ2-1; 11 positions agree with TRBD2. The V gene's germline CDR1 is SGHRS and CDR2 YFSETQ. The CDR3 loop spans 15 amino acids. After removal of 7 bases from V and 5 bases from J, the junction contained 8 bases not matched to a gene. The CDR3 is CASEPSGGLHNEQFF. The CDR3 nucleotides are TGCGCCAGCGAACCTAGCGGGGGGCTTCACAATGAGCAGTTCTTC.

The chain has TRBV7-8 and TRBJ2-3; 10 nucleotides align to TRBD2. CDR3 size: 15 residues. In germline, CDR1 is SGHVS, CDR2 FQNEAQ. The V segment lost 5 bases and the J segment 5 bases; nucleotides outside the gene matches: 7. CDR3 in amino acids: CASSPQRGGIDTQYF. The CDR3 DNA reads TGTGCCAGCAGCCCCCAGCGGGGGGGGATAGATACGCAGTATTTT. The full variable domain, rest sourced from reference TRBV7-8 and TRBJ2-3, is GAGVSQSPRYKVAKRGQDVALRCDPISGHVSLFWYQQALGQGPEFLTYFQNEAQLDKSGLPSDRFFAERPEGSVSTLKIQRTQQEDSAVYLCASSPQRGGIDTQYFGPGTRLTVL.

The V gene is TRBV11-3, the J gene TRBJ1-2; weak D call: TRBD1 (6 bases). The V end lost 0 bases, the J end lost 2 bases, and 19 bases lay between the germline ends. Germline values: CDR1 SGHNT, CDR2 YENEEA. The CDR3 has 18 residues. In DNA form, the CDR3 reads TGTGCCAGCAGCTTAGATCTTGGTGAACAGGGTCGAAACTATGGCTACACCTTC. It encodes CASSLDLGEQGRNYGYTF.

The chain carries TRBV7-2 and TRBJ2-3, with D perhaps TRBD1 (6 bases). The CDR3 loop spans 15 amino acids. Deletions cut 5 bases from V and 0 bases from J, with 12 bases between. The germline V gene has CDR1 SGHTA and CDR2 FQGNSA. DNA for the CDR3: TGTGCCAGCAGCCGTGACAGGTCGAGCACAGATACGCAGTATTTT. Protein product: CASSRDRSSTDTQYF.

A single count supports this clone. The genes are TRBV5-1 and TRBJ2-3; 7 nucleotides match TRBD2. Trimming took 5 bases from V and 0 from J; bases not matched to a gene: 6. This CDR3 comprises 15 residues. Germline V CDR1 and CDR2: SGHRS, YFSETQ. CDR3 region: CASRVAGYSTDTQYF. The CDR3 DNA reads as TGCGCCAGCAGAGTAGCGGGTTATAGCACAGATACGCAGTATTTT.

This clone was counted once. The chain's CDR3 is CASSRARGPDTQYF. The CDR3, as DNA: TGCGCCAGCAGCAGGGCCAGGGGCCCAGATACGCAGTATTTT. The rearrangement links TRBV4-3 to TRBJ2-3; TRBD1 is a possible D gene (6 bases). Germline CDR1 LGHNA, CDR2 YSLEER. The CDR3 totals 14 residues. V was shortened by 5 bases and J by 4 bases, with 13 bases between the two germline ends.

The rearrangement uses TRBV5-1 and TRBJ2-3, with TRBD1 matching over 7 bases. Germline CDR1 reads SGHRS; CDR2 reads YFSETQ. CDR3 size: 14 residues. V was clipped by 3 bases and J by 1 base; unmatched bases: 2. The CDR3: CASSYGQGTDTQYF. The CDR3 coding sequence is TGCGCCAGCAGCTACGGACAGGGCACAGATACGCAGTATTTT.

V gene TRBV9 combines with J gene TRBJ1-3; 9 nucleotides agree with TRBD1. The CDR3 covers 16 residues. Germline values: CDR1 SGDLS, CDR2 YYNGEE. The junction had 7 bases not matched to a gene; V was cut back by 4 bases and J by 2 bases. Here the CDR3 reads CASSRDRASPGNTIYF. In DNA form, the CDR3 reads TGTGCCAGCAGCCGGGACAGGGCATCTCCTGGAAACACCATATATTTT.

This clone was counted once. The V gene is TRBV6-2 or TRBV6-3, the J gene TRBJ2-5; unclear D gene. Trimming took off 3 bases at V and 1 base at J, with 9 bases between the two ends. The CDR3 is made up of 14 amino acids. Germline V gene sequence: CDR1 MNHEY, CDR2 SVGEGT. CDR3 nucleotide sequence: TGTGCCAGCAGTTATTGGGCACTCCAAGAGACCCAGTACTTC. It is translated as CASSYWALQETQYF.

The chain has TRBV18 and TRBJ1-3, with 10 bases lining up with TRBD1. Looked up from germline, CDR1 is KGHSH and CDR2 is LQKENI. The CDR3 is 14 residues long. The junction had 0 bases not matched to a gene; V was cut back by 3 bases and J by 4 bases. The CDR3 reads CASSPGQGGNTIYF. Written as DNA, the CDR3 is TGTGCCAGCTCACCGGGACAGGGGGGAAACACCATATATTTT.

The rearrangement links TRBV5-4 to TRBJ2-3, with 7 bases aligning to TRBD2. Per germline, CDR1 SGHNT and CDR2 YYREEE (reference sequence). Losses at the gene ends were 4 bases for V and 1 base for J; bases not matched to a gene: 12. This CDR3 contains 17 residues. CDR3 loop: CASSRMGGVRRTDTQYF. Here the CDR3 DNA reads TGTGCCAGCAGCCGGATGGGGGGGGTCCGCCGCACAGATACGCAGTATTTT.

V and J are TRBV5-1 and TRBJ2-3, with D maybe TRBD2 (5 bases). Germline assignment: CDR1 SGHRS and CDR2 YFSETQ. The CDR3 extends over 15 amino acids. V was cut by 1 base and J by 3 bases, with 12 bases left in between. This CDR3 is CASSLRGAETDTQYF. In DNA, the CDR3 is TGCGCCAGCAGCTTGCGGGGTGCGGAAACAGATACGCAGTATTTT.

The CDR3 is CASSPQGAVDTEAFF. CDR3 DNA sequence: TGCGCCAGCAGCCCACAGGGGGCTGTGGACACTGAAGCTTTCTTT. The gene calls are TRBV4-1 and TRBJ1-1; 9 bases are shared with TRBD1. Germline V lookup: CDR1 MGHRA, CDR2 YSYEKL. V was clipped by 4 bases and J by 3 bases; unmatched bases: 6. The CDR3 consists of 15 residues.

This clone was seen more than once but under ten times. The chain combines TRBV7-9 with TRBJ1-2, with D perhaps matching TRBD1 (5 bases). This CDR3 comprises 14 residues. The germline gives CDR1 SEHNR, CDR2 FQNEAQ (reference sequence). V was pared by 5 bases and J by 5 bases, with 15 bases between. CDR3 coding DNA: TGTGCCAGCAGCCCCGGGGGAACGACATATGGCTACACCTTC. The encoded protein is CASSPGGTTYGYTF.

This clone has just a few counts. This rearrangement joins TRBV2 to TRBJ1-2; 7 bases map to TRBD1. CDR1 SNHLY and CDR2 FYNNEI come from the germline V gene. This CDR3 is built from 13 residues. V lost 4 bases, J lost 7 bases, and 6 bases stayed unmatched. The CDR3 bases are TGTGCCAGCAGTGTACAGGGGCTGAGTGGCTACACCTTC. Translation gives CASSVQGLSGYTF.

The V gene is TRBV5-1, the J gene TRBJ1-3; maybe TRBD1 (6 bases). V lost 4 bases to trimming and J lost 1 base, with 9 bases between them. This CDR3 is 14 amino acids long. Germline assignment: CDR1 SGHRS and CDR2 YFSETQ. CDR3 sequence reads: CASSPQGSGNTIYF. In nucleotides, the CDR3 is TGCGCCAGCAGCCCCCAGGGGTCTGGAAACACCATATATTTT.

V and J are TRBV19 and TRBJ1-5; unclear D gene. Trimming removed 1 base from V and 4 bases from J, with 8 bases in between. This CDR3 has 14 amino acids. CDR1 and CDR2 from the germline V gene are LNHDA and SQIVND (reference sequence). The CDR3 nucleotides are TGTGCCAGTAGTATAGTGGCGGGGAATCAGCCCCAGCATTTT. This translates into CASSIVAGNQPQHF.

This clone was counted a few times. The gene calls are TRBV7-2 and TRBJ2-5; 9 nucleotides line up with TRBD1. CDR3 size: 15 residues. J gave up 6 bases and V 5 bases, and 10 bases lay outside the gene matches. CDR1 and CDR2 (germline): SGHTA, FQGNSA. The CDR3 loop reads CASSTRTGDGQTQYF. CDR3 coding DNA: TGTGCCAGCAGCACACGGACAGGGGATGGACAGACCCAGTACTTC.

The chain is built from TRBV25-1 and TRBJ2-5; 10 nucleotides agree with TRBD1. The V gene end was trimmed by 1 base and the J gene end by 5 bases; junction bases not matched to a gene: 4. The CDR3 sequence is 15 residues long. CDR1 is MGHDK and CDR2 is SYGVNS in the germline V gene. The CDR3 is CASSELGTGVETQYF. The CDR3 nucleotides are TGTGCCAGCAGTGAATTGGGGACAGGGGTGGAGACCCAGTACTTC.